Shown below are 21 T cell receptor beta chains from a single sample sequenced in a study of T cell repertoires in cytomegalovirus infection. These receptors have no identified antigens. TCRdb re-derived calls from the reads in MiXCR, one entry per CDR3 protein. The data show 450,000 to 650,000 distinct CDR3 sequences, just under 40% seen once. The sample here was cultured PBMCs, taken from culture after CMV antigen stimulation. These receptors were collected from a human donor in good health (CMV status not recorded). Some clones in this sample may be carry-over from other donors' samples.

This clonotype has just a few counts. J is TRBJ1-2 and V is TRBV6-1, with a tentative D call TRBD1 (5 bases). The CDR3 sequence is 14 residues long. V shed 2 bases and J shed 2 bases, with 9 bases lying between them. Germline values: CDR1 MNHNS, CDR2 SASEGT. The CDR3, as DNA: TGTGCCAGCAGTGAACAACAGGAGAACTATGGCTACACCTTC. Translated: CASSEQQENYGYTF.

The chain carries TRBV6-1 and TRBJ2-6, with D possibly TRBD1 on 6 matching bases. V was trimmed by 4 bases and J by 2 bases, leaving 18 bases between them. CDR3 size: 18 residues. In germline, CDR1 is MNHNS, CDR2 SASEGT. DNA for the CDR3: TGTGCCAGCAGTGGGTTCCCGCCAGGGGTGGCTGGGGCCAACGTCCTGACTTTC. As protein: CASSGFPPGVAGANVLTF.

DNA for the CDR3: TGCAGTGCTAGTTTCAGTACCTACAATGAGCAGTTCTTC. Translated, it gives CSASFSTYNEQFF. The chain has TRBV20-1 and TRBJ2-1, with unresolved D. Trimming took off 3 bases at V and 2 bases at J, with 8 bases between the two ends. Germline CDR1 DFQATT, CDR2 SNEGSKA (reference sequence). This CDR3 contains 13 residues.

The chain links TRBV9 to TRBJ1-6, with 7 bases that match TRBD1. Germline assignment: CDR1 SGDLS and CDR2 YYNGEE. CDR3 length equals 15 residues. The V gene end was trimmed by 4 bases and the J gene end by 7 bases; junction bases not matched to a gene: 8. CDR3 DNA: TGTGCCAGCAGCAGAGGGGGCGCAGAAAATTCACCCCTCCACTTT. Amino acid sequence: CASSRGGAENSPLHF.

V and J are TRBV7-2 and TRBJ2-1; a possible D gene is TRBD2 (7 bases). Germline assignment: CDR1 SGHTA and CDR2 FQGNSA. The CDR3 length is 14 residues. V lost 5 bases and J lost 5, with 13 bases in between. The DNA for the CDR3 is TGTGCCAGCAGCATCGGGGGGCCAAACAATGAGCAGTTCTTC. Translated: CASSIGGPNNEQFF.

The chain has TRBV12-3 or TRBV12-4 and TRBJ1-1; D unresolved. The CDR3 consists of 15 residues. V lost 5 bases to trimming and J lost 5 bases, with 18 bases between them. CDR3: CASSLGSQLGTEAFF. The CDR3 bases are TGTGCCAGCAGTCTGGGGTCACAGCTAGGGACTGAAGCTTTCTTT.

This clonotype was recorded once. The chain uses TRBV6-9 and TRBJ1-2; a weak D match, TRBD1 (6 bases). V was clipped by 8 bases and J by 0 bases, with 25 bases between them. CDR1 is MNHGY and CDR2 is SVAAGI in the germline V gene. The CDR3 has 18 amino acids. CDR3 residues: CASLCFRGGLIANYGYTF. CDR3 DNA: TGTGCCAGCTTATGCTTTCGGGGGGGCTTGATAGCTAACTATGGCTACACCTTC.

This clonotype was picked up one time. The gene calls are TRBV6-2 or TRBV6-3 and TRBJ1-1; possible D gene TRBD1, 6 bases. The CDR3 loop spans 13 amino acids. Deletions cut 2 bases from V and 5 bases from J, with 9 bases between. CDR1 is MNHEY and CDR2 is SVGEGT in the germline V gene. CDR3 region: CASSYNTGTEAFF. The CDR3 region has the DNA TGTGCCAGCAGTTACAACACAGGGACTGAAGCTTTCTTT.

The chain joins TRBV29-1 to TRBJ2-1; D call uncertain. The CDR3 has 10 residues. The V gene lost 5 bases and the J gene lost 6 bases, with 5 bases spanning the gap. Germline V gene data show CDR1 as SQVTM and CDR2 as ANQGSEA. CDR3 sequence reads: CSVHANEQFF. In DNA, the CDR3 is TGCAGCGTTCATGCCAATGAGCAGTTCTTC.

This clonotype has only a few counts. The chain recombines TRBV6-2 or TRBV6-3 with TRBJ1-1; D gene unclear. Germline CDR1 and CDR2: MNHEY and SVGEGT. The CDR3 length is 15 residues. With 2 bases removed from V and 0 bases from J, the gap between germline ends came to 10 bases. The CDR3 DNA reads TGTGCCAGCAGTTACAGGAGGATAATGAACACTGAAGCTTTCTTT. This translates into CASSYRRIMNTEAFF.

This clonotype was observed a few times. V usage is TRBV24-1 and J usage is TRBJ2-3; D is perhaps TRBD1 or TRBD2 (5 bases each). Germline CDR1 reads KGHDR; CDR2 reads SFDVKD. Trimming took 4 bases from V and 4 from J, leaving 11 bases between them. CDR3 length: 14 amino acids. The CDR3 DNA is TGTGCCACCAGTGACCCAGGGACCGCAGATACGCAGTATTTT. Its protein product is CATSDPGTADTQYF.

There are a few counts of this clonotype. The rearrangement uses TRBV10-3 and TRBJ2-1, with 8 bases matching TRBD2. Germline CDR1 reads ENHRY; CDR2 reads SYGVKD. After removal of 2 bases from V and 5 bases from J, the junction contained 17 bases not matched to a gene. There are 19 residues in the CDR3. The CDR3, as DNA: TGTGCCATCAGTGAGGTCGTTATAGGATCACTAGCGGAAAACAATGAGCAGTTCTTC. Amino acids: CAISEVVIGSLAENNEQFF.

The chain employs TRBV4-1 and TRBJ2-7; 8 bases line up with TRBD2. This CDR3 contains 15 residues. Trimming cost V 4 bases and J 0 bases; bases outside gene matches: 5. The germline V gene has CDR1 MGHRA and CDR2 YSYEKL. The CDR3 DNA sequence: TGCGCCAGCAGCCGAGCGGGGGTCAGCTCCTACGAGCAGTACTTC. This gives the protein CASSRAGVSSYEQYF.

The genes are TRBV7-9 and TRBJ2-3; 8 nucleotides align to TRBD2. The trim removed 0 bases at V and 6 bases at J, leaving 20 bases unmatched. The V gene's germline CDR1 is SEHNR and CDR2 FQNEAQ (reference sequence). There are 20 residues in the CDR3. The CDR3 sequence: CASSLARGHGSGISSDTQYF. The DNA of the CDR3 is TGTGCCAGCAGCTTAGCAAGGGGCCACGGTAGCGGGATAAGTTCGGATACGCAGTATTTT.

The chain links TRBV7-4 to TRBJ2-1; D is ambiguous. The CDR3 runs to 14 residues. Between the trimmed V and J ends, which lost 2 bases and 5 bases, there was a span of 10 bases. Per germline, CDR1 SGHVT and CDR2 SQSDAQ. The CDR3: CASSLFALHNEQFF. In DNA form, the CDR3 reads TGTGCCAGCAGCTTATTCGCCCTTCACAATGAGCAGTTCTTC.

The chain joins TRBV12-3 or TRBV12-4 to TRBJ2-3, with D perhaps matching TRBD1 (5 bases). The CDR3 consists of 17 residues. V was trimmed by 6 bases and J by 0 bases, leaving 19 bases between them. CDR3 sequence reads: CASSPNQLGASTDTQYF. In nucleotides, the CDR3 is TGTGCCAGCAGCCCAAACCAGCTAGGGGCGAGCACAGATACGCAGTATTTT.

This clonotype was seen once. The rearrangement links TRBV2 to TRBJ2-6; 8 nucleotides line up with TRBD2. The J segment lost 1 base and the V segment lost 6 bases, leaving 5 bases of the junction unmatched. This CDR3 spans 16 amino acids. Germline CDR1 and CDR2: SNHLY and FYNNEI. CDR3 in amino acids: CASRRQRGSGANVLTF. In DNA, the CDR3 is TGTGCCAGCAGAAGACAGCGGGGGTCTGGGGCCAACGTCCTGACTTTC.

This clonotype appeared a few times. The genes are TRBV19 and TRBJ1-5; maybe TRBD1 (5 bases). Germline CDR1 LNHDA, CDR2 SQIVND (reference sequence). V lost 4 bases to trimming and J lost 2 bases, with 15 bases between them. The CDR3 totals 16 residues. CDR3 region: CASSKYGAGGNQPQHF. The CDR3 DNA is TGTGCCAGTAGTAAATACGGGGCAGGTGGCAATCAGCCCCAGCATTTT.

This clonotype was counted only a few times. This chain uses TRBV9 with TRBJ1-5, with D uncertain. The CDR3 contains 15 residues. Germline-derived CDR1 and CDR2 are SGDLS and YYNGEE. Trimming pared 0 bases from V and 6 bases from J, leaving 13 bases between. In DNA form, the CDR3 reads TGTGCCAGCAGCGTAGGGCCCGCCCGCGGTCAGCCCCAGCATTTT. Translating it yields CASSVGPARGQPQHF.

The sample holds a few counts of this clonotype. The CDR3 loop reads CSARSSDRSAQPQHF. The CDR3 DNA is TGCAGTGCTAGATCCTCGGACAGGTCGGCCCAGCCCCAGCATTTT. The rearrangement links TRBV20-1 to TRBJ1-5, with 7 nucleotides matching TRBD1. The CDR3 totals 15 residues. Trimming took 2 bases from V and 7 from J; bases not matched to a gene: 11. Germline CDR1 and CDR2: DFQATT and SNEGSKA (reference sequence).

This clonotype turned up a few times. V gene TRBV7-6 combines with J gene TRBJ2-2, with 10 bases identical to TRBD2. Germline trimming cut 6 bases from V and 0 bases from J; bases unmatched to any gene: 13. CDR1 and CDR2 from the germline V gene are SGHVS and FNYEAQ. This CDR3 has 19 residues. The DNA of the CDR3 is TGTGCCAGCAGGTCCCCTCGGCTTAGCGGGGGGCCGAACACCGGGGAGCTGTTTTTT. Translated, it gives CASRSPRLSGGPNTGELFF.